The 25 T cell receptor beta chains below were found in one sample sequenced in a study of T-cell memory formation after mild COVID-19. TCRdb analysed the 5' RACE reads with MiXCR anew, one entry per CDR3 protein. The table lists about 360,000 distinct CDR3 sequences, around 15% of them singletons. The specimen was PBMCs or a T cell subset sorted from them (not recorded which). Receptors were obtained from a man aged 18 to 30 who had mild COVID-19 (a few samples of this study predate the infection). Cell type and time point are not known.

The V call is TRBV4-1, the J call TRBJ2-6, with TRBD1 matching over 8 bases. The V segment lost 1 base and the J segment 0 bases; nucleotides outside the gene matches: 5. Germline V gene sequence: CDR1 MGHRA, CDR2 YSYEKL. This CDR3 has 18 residues. CDR3 in amino acids: CASSQAGQGRSGANVLTF. DNA of the CDR3: TGCGCCAGCAGCCAAGCCGGACAGGGCCGCTCTGGGGCCAACGTCCTGACTTTC.

V and J are TRBV4-2 and TRBJ1-2; tentative D call: TRBD1 (5 bases). The germline V gene has CDR1 LGHNA and CDR2 YNFKEQ. The CDR3 is 14 residues long. V was cut by 1 base and J by 6 bases, with 12 bases left in between. This CDR3 reads CASSQGPAGDGYTF. The CDR3 region has the DNA TGTGCCAGCAGCCAAGGGCCTGCGGGGGATGGCTACACCTTC.

The chain combines TRBV5-1 with TRBJ2-1; a possible D gene is TRBD2 (5 bases). The germline V gene encodes CDR1 SGHRS and CDR2 YFSETQ. V lost 6 bases to trimming and J lost 4 bases, with 14 bases between them. This CDR3 contains 14 residues. CDR3 in DNA: TGCGCCAGCACTGCGGGCTCCTTATACAATGAGCAGTTCTTC. As protein: CASTAGSLYNEQFF.

This clonotype was picked up a small number of times. The rearrangement joins TRBV12-5 to TRBJ1-5, with a tentative D call TRBD1 (5 bases). The CDR3 is 16 amino acids. Germline CDR1 reads LGHNT; CDR2 reads FRNRAP. Trimming stripped 0 bases from V and 0 bases from J, with 9 bases between. CDR3 nucleotides: TGTGCTAGTGGTTTGGTCACAGGTTATAGCAATCAGCCCCAGCATTTT. Translation gives CASGLVTGYSNQPQHF. The full variable domain, in which reference TRBV12-5 and TRBJ1-5 provide the parts outside the CDR3, is DARVTQTPRHKVTEMGQEVTMRCQPILGHNTVFWYRQTMMQGLELLAYFRNRAPLDDSGMPKDRFSAEMPDATLATLKIQPSEPRDSAVYFCASGLVTGYSNQPQHFGDGTRLSIL.

This clonotype showed up just a few times. The V gene is TRBV5-5, the J gene TRBJ1-5; 7 bases are a match to TRBD1. This CDR3 spans 16 amino acids. Germline trimming cut 0 bases from V and 7 bases from J; bases unmatched to any gene: 10. Germline V lookup: CDR1 SGHKS, CDR2 YYEKEE (reference sequence). CDR3 DNA: TGTGCCAGCAGCTTGGTATGGGACAGCCTCGGGCAGCCCCAGCATTTT. It is translated as CASSLVWDSLGQPQHF.

This clonotype was seen more than once but under ten times. This chain joins TRBV12-3 or TRBV12-4 and TRBJ2-4; 12 nucleotides line up with TRBD2. V trimming: 3 bases; J trimming: 3 bases; junction bases outside the gene matches: 3. This CDR3 is 16 amino acids long. The DNA for the CDR3 is TGTGCCAGCAGTTTTCTAGCGGGGGGGCTCAAAAACATTCAGTACTTC. It is translated as CASSFLAGGLKNIQYF.

This clonotype was picked up a small number of times. V usage is TRBV3-1 and J usage is TRBJ2-5; maybe TRBD1 (6 bases). Trimming took off 5 bases at V and 5 bases at J, with 12 bases between the two ends. This CDR3 has 13 residues. Germline V gives CDR1 LGHDT, CDR2 YNNKEL (reference sequence). The CDR3 sequence: CASSAAGAETQYF. CDR3 nucleotides: TGTGCCAGCAGCGCCGCAGGGGCCGAGACCCAGTACTTC.

The rearrangement joins TRBV5-1 to TRBJ1-3; D remains ambiguous. The CDR3 runs 15 residues. Trimming left V 4 bases short and J 4 bases short, with 15 bases between. The germline gives CDR1 SGHRS, CDR2 YFSETQ. CDR3 protein: CASSRDGVPGNTIYF. The CDR3 nucleotides are TGCGCCAGCAGCCGTGACGGGGTCCCCGGAAACACCATATATTTT.

This chain joins TRBV30 and TRBJ2-7, with 8 bases aligning to TRBD2. The CDR3 runs to 12 residues. J gave up 2 bases and V 3 bases, and 0 bases lay outside the gene matches. Germline V gene sequence: CDR1 GTSNPN, CDR2 SVGIG (reference sequence). CDR3 loop: CAWSGGAYEQYF. The CDR3 coding sequence is TGTGCCTGGAGCGGGGGGGCCTACGAGCAGTACTTC. Filled out from reference TRBV30 and TRBJ2-7, the complete variable domain reads SQTIHQWPATLVQPVGSPLSLECTVEGTSNPNLYWYRQAAGRGLQLLFYSVGIGQISSEVPQNLSASRPQDRQFILSSKKLLLSDSGFYLCAWSGGAYEQYFGPGTRLTVT.

This clonotype was counted a few times. This chain uses TRBV4-3 with TRBJ2-7; 7 nucleotides match TRBD1. Germline CDR1 reads LGHNA; CDR2 reads YSLEER. The V and J ends lost 3 bases and 3 bases, in that order; junction bases with no gene match: 8. This CDR3 contains 15 residues. The CDR3 region is CASSHLEGALYEQYV. CDR3 nucleotide sequence: TGCGCCAGCAGCCACCTTGAGGGGGCCCTCTACGAGCAGTACGTC.

This clonotype showed up just a few times. The chain links TRBV4-1 to TRBJ2-1; perhaps D is TRBD1 or TRBD2 (6 bases each). The germline CDR1 and CDR2 sequences are MGHRA and YSYEKL. This CDR3 has 17 amino acids. Trimming removed 1 base from V and 8 bases from J, with 21 bases in between. CDR3 amino acids: CASSQVGGGHLWDEQFF. In DNA form, the CDR3 reads TGCGCCAGCAGCCAAGTTGGTGGGGGGCACCTTTGGGATGAGCAGTTCTTC.

J is TRBJ1-2 and V is TRBV7-9; D perhaps matches TRBD1 (6 bases). V was pared by 5 bases and J by 6 bases, with 16 bases between. This CDR3 region has 14 residues. The germline V gene encodes CDR1 SEHNR and CDR2 FQNEAQ (reference sequence). The CDR3: CASSVLQGTDGYTF. CDR3 nucleotide sequence: TGTGCCAGCAGCGTACTACAGGGAACGGATGGCTACACCTTC.

J is TRBJ2-1 and V is TRBV7-6; D is uncertain. Germline V gene lookup returns CDR1 SGHVS and CDR2 FNYEAQ. Deletions cut 3 bases from V and 10 bases from J, with 7 bases between. This CDR3 has 11 amino acids. CDR3 bases: TGTGCCAGCAGCTTGAGGCGGGAGCAGTTCTTC. Protein product: CASSLRREQFF. The entire variable domain, with the rest obtained from reference TRBV7-6 and TRBJ2-1, is as follows: GAGVSQSPRYKVTKRGQDVALRCDPISGHVSLYWYRQALGQGPEFLTYFNYEAQQDKSGLPNDRFSAERPEGSISTLTIQRTEQRDSAMYRCASSLRREQFFGPGTRLTVL.

V usage is TRBV6-2 or TRBV6-3 and J usage is TRBJ2-1, with a weak D call TRBD2 (5 bases). CDR1 is MNHEY, CDR2 SVGEGT, per germline. This CDR3 has 16 residues. V gave up 6 bases and J gave up 0 bases, with 15 bases separating them. Here the CDR3 reads CASRLDSQSSYNEQFF. In DNA form, the CDR3 reads TGTGCCAGCAGACTGGACTCCCAGAGCTCCTACAATGAGCAGTTCTTC.

This clonotype came up a few times. V usage is TRBV12-3 or TRBV12-4 and J usage is TRBJ2-7; 12 bases line up with TRBD1. The V and J ends lost 4 bases and 5 bases, in that order; junction bases with no gene match: 6. The CDR3 is made up of 15 amino acids. CDR3: CASSSPGQGAHEQYF. In DNA, the CDR3 is TGTGCCAGCAGTTCACCGGGACAGGGGGCCCACGAGCAGTACTTC.

The chain links TRBV18 to TRBJ1-2, with 9 nucleotides matching TRBD1. Germline V gene sequence: CDR1 KGHSH, CDR2 LQKENI. The V and J ends lost 2 bases and 12 bases, in that order; junction bases with no gene match: 10. This CDR3 is 14 amino acids long. In DNA, the CDR3 is TGTGCCAGCTCACCAAACCGGGACAGGGCGGACGACACCTTC. Translated, it gives CASSPNRDRADDTF. The full variable domain, in which reference TRBV18 and TRBJ1-2 provide the parts outside the CDR3, is NAGVMQNPRHLVRRRGQEARLRCSPMKGHSHVYWYRQLPEEGLKFMVYLQKENIIDESGMPKERFSAEFPKEGPSILRIQQVVRGDSAAYFCASSPNRDRADDTFGSGTRLTVV.

The V and J genes are TRBV7-2 and TRBJ2-3; the match to TRBD1 covers 10 bases. Germline V gene lookup returns CDR1 SGHTA and CDR2 FQGNSA. V lost 1 base and J lost 4; bases outside the gene matches: 11. This CDR3 has 18 residues. CDR3 loop: CASSLDGDRGIRADTQYF. The CDR3 DNA reads TGTGCCAGCAGCTTAGATGGGGACAGGGGTATAAGGGCAGATACGCAGTATTTT.

The chain joins TRBV7-9 to TRBJ1-1, with no clear D. The V and J ends lost 10 bases and 6 bases respectively, with 21 bases between them. The CDR3 covers 14 residues. The V gene's germline CDR1 is SEHNR and CDR2 FQNEAQ (reference sequence). CDR3 DNA sequence: TGTGCCACTGGAATAGGGCTTGAAAGTGCTGAAGCTTTCTTT. Translated, it gives CATGIGLESAEAFF.

This chain joins TRBV7-9 and TRBJ1-4; D is uncertain. Germline lookup yields CDR1 SEHNR and CDR2 FQNEAQ (reference sequence). This CDR3 is built from 14 residues. V dropped 5 bases and J dropped 8 bases, with 15 bases sitting between them. This CDR3 reads CASSMLFSEEKLFF. The CDR3 DNA follows: TGTGCCAGCAGCATGCTCTTCTCCGAGGAAAAACTGTTTTTT.

The table lists this clonotype with many counts. The V gene is TRBV12-3 or TRBV12-4, the J gene TRBJ2-7; perhaps TRBD1 as D (5 bases). V was pared by 4 bases and J by 2 bases, with 15 bases between. This CDR3 is 15 amino acids long. The DNA of the CDR3 is TGTGCCAGCAGTTCCCACCAGACAGCGACCTACGAGCAGTACTTC. It encodes CASSSHQTATYEQYF.

The chain is built from TRBV7-6 and TRBJ2-3; 7 bases are shared with TRBD2. The CDR3 runs 16 residues. Germline assignment: CDR1 SGHVS and CDR2 FNYEAQ. After removal of 4 bases from V and 0 bases from J, the junction contained 7 bases not matched to a gene. CDR3 in amino acids: CASSSALASSTDTQYF. The CDR3, as DNA: TGTGCCAGCAGCTCCGCACTAGCGTCTAGCACAGATACGCAGTATTTT.

In its sample, this clonotype was seen a few times. CDR3 sequence reads: CASSLADRGAQPQHF. The CDR3 DNA reads as TGTGCCAGCAGCTTAGCGGACAGGGGTGCCCAGCCCCAGCATTTT. The V call is TRBV7-9, the J call TRBJ1-5; 9 bases are a match to TRBD1. Trimming took 0 bases from V and 7 from J; bases not matched to a gene: 4. Looked up from germline, CDR1 is SEHNR and CDR2 is FQNEAQ (reference sequence). This CDR3 region has 15 residues.

This clonotype has at least ten counts. The gene calls are TRBV3-1 and TRBJ2-3; D is unresolved. V dropped 3 bases and J dropped 2 bases, with 12 bases sitting between them. CDR1 is LGHDT, CDR2 YNNKEL, per germline (reference sequence). This CDR3 has 15 amino acids. The CDR3 nucleotides read TGTGCCAGCAGCCAGGCTCTCCAACCCACAGATACGCAGTATTTT. Translating gives CASSQALQPTDTQYF.

This clonotype occurred a few times. The chain combines TRBV15 with TRBJ2-3; the match to TRBD2 covers 9 bases. Germline CDR1 and CDR2: LNHNV and YYDKDF (reference sequence). The J segment lost 3 bases and the V segment lost 3 bases, leaving 7 bases of the junction unmatched. This CDR3 spans 16 amino acids. CDR3: CATSRGSGGLTDTQYF. The CDR3 DNA reads TGTGCCACCAGCAGGGGTAGCGGGGGACTTACAGATACGCAGTATTTT.

This clonotype showed up just a few times. The genes are TRBV5-1 and TRBJ1-1; D possibly corresponds to TRBD1 (6 bases). Trimming left V 2 bases short and J 5 bases short, with 13 bases between. This CDR3 is built from 14 residues. Germline CDR1 is SGHRS and CDR2 is YFSETQ. The CDR3, as DNA: TGCGCCAGCAGCTTCTACGTGGGGGCTACTGAAGCTTTCTTT. This sequence encodes CASSFYVGATEAFF. Full variable domain (remainder filled in from reference TRBV5-1 and TRBJ1-1): KAGVTQTPRYLIKTRGQQVTLSCSPISGHRSVSWYQQTPGQGLQFLFEYFSETQRNKGNFPGRFSGRQFSNSRSEMNVSTLELGDSALYLCASSFYVGATEAFFGQGTRLTVV.